This paragraph reports one TCR beta chain. Its cognate antigen has yet to be identified. Base qualities were left out, and no much larger clone turns up one base away. CDR1 and CDR2 are drawn from the germline V gene (reference sequence): LGHDT, YNNKEL. Measured from the cysteine to the phenylalanine, the CDR3 is 17 residues long. Just CDR3 DNA is preserved here, 51 bases in frame from base 1. Trimmed from V: 0 bases; trimmed from J: 4 bases; junction bases lacking a gene match: 10. The sample originates from a study of blood T cell repertoires in COVID-19 (dated by TCRdb to about 2020). With regard to the full study: Samples covering the acute and convalescent phases of COVID-19 were provided by collaborators in the United States, Italy and Spain. Sample metadata almost always included a de-identified subject ID, COVID-19 status, age in years and sex. Where HLA class I and class II types were available, the types were taken from metadata supplied by the sample provider, not from assay-based typing. Subjects who had been exposed to COVID-19, were actively infected with it, or had recovered from it provided the deeply sampled blood TCRbeta repertoires that made up the dataset. The prospective study material was composed of cDNA or gDNA derived from T cells, B-cell-depleted T cells, or PBMCs. The repertoires were released in a freely available public database meant as a resource for research on the immune response to SARS-CoV-2. Samples came from the ongoing ImmuneRACE study (first 160 participants) plus 1,254 subjects from 6 global collaborators.

What the research found in general, with its limitations: The amount of clinical and demographic metadata varied by source and participant and was provided uncurated.

The collaborating institutions used their own protocols to collect whole blood in K2EDTA tubes. For TCRbeta analysis, collaborator samples were shipped as frozen whole blood, as isolated PBMCs, or as DNA extracted from either sample type. TCRbeta CDR3 regions were amplified from genomic DNA using the immunoSEQ Assay, a bias-controlled multiplex PCR. The study's processing was this. The number of nucleated cells in each sample was estimated from the amplification of reference gene primers within the assay. To quantify the absolute abundance of each unique TCRbeta CDR3 rearrangement, sequence reads were collapsed and filtered. For each sample, productive Simpson clonality was calculated as the square root of Simpson's diversity index over productive rearrangements. TCRdb retrieved this table from immuneACCESS and kept in-frame rearrangements only. Not all clones are present; in checked studies, unresolved V genes account for under half, and no reason is known for the remainder. V and J calls plus clone size are reproduced from that table; the DNA served to infer D and trimming. The sample data list about 98,000 clones, and roughly 82% of these were observed just once. About a tenth of the sample rests with the top ten.

The sequenced material came from peripheral blood. The sequence joins TRBV3-1 (or the pseudogene TRBV3-2) to TRBJ1-2; 8 middle bases align to TRBD1. The receptor's source is a man in his 70s with active or convalescent COVID-19. CDR3 loop: CASSQDGGRGRIYGYTF. In nucleotides, the sequence is TGTGCCAGCAGCCAAGATGGGGGCAGGGGGCGTATCTATGGCTACACCTTC.